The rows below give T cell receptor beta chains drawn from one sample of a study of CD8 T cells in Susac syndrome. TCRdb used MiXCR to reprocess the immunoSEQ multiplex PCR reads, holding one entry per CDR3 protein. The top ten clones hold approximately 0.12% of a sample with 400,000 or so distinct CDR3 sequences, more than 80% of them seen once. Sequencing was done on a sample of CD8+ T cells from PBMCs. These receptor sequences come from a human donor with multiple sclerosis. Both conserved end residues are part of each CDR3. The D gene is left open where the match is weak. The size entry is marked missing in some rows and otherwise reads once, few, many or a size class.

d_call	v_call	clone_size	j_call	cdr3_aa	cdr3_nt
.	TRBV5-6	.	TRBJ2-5	CASSLMDRNGRYF	TGTGCCAGCAGCTTGATGGACCGGAACGGTCGGTACTTC
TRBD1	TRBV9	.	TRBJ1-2	CASSKPDRAYGYTF	TGTGCCAGCAGCAAGCCGGACAGGGCCTACGGCTACACCTTC
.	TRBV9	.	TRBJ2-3	CASSVPDSTDTQYF	TGTGCCAGCAGCGTACCGGACTCCACAGATACGCAGTATTTT
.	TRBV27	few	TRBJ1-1	CASSLLGVNTEAFF	TGTGCCAGCAGTTTATTGGGGGTGAACACTGAAGCTTTCTTT
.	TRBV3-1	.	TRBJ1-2	CASSQVEGSGKVGYGYTF	TGTGCCAGCAGCCAAGTGGAGGGCAGCGGAAAGGTGGGCTATGGCTACACCTTC
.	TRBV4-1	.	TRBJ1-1	CASSQEGPAEAFF	TGCGCCAGCAGCCAAGAAGGGCCTGCTGAAGCTTTCTTT
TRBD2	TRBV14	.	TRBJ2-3	CASSRSFTSGASTDTQYF	TGTGCCAGCAGCCGATCATTCACTAGCGGGGCTAGCACAGATACGCAGTATTTT
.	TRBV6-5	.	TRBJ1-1	CASSYEGGTEAFF	TGTGCCAGCAGTTATGAGGGGGGCACTGAAGCTTTCTTT
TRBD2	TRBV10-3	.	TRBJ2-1	CAISHKGLAGAESSYNEQFF	TGTGCCATCAGCCACAAGGGACTAGCGGGGGCCGAGAGCTCCTACAATGAGCAGTTCTTC
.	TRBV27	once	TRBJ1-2	CASSLLGGQPDGYTF	TGTGCCAGCAGTTTATTAGGTGGACAGCCGGATGGCTACACCTTC